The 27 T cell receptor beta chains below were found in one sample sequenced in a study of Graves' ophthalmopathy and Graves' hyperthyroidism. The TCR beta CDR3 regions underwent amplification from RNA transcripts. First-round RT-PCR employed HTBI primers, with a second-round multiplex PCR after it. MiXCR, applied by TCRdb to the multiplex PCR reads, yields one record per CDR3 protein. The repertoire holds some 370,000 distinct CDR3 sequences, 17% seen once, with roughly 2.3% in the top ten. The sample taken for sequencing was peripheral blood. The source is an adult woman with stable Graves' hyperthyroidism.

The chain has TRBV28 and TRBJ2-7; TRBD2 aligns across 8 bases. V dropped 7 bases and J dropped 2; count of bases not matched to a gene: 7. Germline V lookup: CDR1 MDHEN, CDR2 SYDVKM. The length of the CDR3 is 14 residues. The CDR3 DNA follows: TGTGCCAGCAACTGGGTCGGGGGGGCCTACGAGCAGTACTTC. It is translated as CASNWVGGAYEQYF.

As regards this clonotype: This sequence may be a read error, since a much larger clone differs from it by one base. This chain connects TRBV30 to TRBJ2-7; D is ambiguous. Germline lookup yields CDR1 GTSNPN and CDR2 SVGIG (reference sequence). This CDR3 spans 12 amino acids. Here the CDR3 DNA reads TGTTCCTGGAATAGCATCTCCTACGAGCAGTACTTC. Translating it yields CSWNSISYEQYF.

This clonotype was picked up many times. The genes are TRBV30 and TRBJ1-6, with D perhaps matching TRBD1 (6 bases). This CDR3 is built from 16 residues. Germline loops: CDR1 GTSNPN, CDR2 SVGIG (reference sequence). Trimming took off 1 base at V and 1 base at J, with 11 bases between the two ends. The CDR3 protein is CAWSDGGSSYNSPLHF. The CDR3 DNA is TGTGCCTGGAGTGACGGGGGCAGTTCCTATAATTCACCCCTCCACTTT.

The chain's CDR3 is CASSYELGKNTGELFF. CDR3 coding DNA: TGTGCCAGCAGTTATGAGTTGGGGAAAAACACCGGGGAGCTGTTTTTT. The rearrangement uses TRBV6-2 or TRBV6-3 and TRBJ2-2; D not certain. The CDR3 sequence is 16 residues long. In germline, CDR1 is MNHEY, CDR2 SVGEGT. Trimming left V 3 bases short and J 2 bases short, with 13 bases between.

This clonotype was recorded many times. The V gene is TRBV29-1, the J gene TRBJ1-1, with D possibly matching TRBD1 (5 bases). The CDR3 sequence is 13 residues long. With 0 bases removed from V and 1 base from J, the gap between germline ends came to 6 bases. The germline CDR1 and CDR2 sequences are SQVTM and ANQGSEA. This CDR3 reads CSVEDRENTEAFF. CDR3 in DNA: TGCAGCGTTGAAGACAGGGAGAACACTGAAGCTTTCTTT.

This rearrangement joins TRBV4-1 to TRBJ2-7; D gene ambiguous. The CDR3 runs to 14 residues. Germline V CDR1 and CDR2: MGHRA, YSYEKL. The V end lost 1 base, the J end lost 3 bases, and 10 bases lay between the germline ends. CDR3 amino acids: CASSQAGPNYEQYF. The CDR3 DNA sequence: TGCGCCAGCAGCCAAGCGGGCCCCAACTACGAGCAGTACTTC.

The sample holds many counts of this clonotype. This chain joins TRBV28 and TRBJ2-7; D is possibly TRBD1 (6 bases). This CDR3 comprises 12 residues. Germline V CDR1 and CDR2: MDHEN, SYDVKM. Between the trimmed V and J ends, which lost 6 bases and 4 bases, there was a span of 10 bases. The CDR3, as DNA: TGTGCCAGCAGCCACAGGGTTTACGAGCAGTACTTC. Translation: CASSHRVYEQYF.

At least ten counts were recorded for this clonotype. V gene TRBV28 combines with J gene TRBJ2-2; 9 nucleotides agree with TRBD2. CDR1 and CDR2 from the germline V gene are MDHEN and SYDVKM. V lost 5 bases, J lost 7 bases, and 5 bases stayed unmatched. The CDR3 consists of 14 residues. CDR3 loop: CASSPYSGSGELFF. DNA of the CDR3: TGTGCCAGCAGTCCGTATAGCGGGAGCGGGGAGCTGTTTTTT.

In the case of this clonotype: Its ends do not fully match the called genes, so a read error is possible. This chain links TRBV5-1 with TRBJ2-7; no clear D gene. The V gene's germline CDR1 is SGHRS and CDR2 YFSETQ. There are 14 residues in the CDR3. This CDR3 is CASSLGLGYYDQYF. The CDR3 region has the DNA TGCGCCAGCAGCTTGGGACTGGGGTACTACGATCAGTACTTC.

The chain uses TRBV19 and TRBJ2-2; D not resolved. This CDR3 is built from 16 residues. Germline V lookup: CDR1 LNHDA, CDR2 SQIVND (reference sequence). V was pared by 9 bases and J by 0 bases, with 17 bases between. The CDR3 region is CASDFRLGSNTGELFF. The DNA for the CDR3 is TGTGCCAGCGACTTCAGACTGGGGTCGAACACCGGGGAGCTGTTTTTT.

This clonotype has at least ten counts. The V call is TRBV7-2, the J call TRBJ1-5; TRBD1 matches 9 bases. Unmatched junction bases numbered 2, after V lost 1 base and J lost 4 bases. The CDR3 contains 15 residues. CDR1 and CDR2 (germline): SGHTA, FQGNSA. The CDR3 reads CASSLGDRVNQPQHF. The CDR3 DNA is TGTGCCAGCAGCTTAGGGGACAGGGTTAATCAGCCCCAGCATTTT.

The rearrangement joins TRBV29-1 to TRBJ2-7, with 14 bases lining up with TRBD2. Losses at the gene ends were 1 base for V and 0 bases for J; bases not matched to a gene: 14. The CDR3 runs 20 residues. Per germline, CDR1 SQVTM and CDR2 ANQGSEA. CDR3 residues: CSVEVCPGLAGDSLSYEQYF. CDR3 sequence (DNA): TGCAGCGTTGAAGTTTGTCCGGGACTAGCGGGAGACTCTCTCTCCTACGAGCAGTACTTC.

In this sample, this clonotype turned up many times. The CDR3: CASSRTGGEQQPQHF. CDR3 DNA: TGTGCCAGCAGTAGGACAGGGGGCGAACAACAGCCCCAGCATTTT. The chain joins TRBV6-5 to TRBJ1-5, with TRBD1 matching over 11 bases. The ends lost 5 bases at V and 7 bases at J; junction bases unmatched: 7. The CDR3 has 15 amino acids. Germline V gene data show CDR1 as MNHEY and CDR2 as SVGAGI.

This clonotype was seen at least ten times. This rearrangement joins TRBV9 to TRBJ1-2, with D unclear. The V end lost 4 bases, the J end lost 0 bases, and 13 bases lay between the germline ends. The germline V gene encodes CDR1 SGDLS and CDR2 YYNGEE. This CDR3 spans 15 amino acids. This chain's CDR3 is CASSMSVDPNYGYTF. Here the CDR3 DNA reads TGTGCCAGCAGCATGTCAGTTGATCCTAACTATGGCTACACCTTC.

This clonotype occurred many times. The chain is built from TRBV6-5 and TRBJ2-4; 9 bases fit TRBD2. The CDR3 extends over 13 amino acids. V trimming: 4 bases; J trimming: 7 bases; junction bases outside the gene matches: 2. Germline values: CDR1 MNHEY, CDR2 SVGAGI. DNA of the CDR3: TGTGCCAGCAGTTCGGCGGGAGGGAACATTCAGTACTTC. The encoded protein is CASSSAGGNIQYF.

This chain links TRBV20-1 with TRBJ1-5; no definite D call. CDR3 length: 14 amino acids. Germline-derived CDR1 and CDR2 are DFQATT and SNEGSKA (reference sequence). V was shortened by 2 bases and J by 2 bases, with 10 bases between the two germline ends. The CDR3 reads CSARFIGRNQPQHF. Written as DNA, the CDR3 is TGCAGTGCTAGATTTATCGGACGCAATCAGCCCCAGCATTTT.

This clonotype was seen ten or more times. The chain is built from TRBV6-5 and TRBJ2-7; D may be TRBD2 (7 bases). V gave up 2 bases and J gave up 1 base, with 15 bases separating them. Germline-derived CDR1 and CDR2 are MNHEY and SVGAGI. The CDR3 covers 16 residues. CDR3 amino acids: CASSYQAGAPSYEQYF. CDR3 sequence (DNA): TGTGCCAGCAGTTACCAGGCGGGGGCCCCATCCTACGAGCAGTACTTC.

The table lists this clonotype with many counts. The CDR3 loop reads CASSPQGGGGETQYF. The CDR3 nucleotides read TGTGCCAGCAGCCCGCAGGGGGGAGGCGGAGAGACCCAGTACTTC. The rearrangement uses TRBV5-4 and TRBJ2-5; D is perhaps TRBD1 (7 bases). V was clipped by 4 bases and J by 4 bases, with 17 bases between them. Germline V gives CDR1 SGHNT, CDR2 YYREEE (reference sequence). The CDR3 totals 15 residues. The whole variable domain, filled in from reference TRBV5-4 and TRBJ2-5, reads ETGVTQSPTHLIKTRGQQVTLRCSSQSGHNTVSWYQQALGQGPQFIFQYYREEENGRGNFPPRFSGLQFPNYSSELNVNALELDDSALYLCASSPQGGGGETQYFGPGTRLLVL.

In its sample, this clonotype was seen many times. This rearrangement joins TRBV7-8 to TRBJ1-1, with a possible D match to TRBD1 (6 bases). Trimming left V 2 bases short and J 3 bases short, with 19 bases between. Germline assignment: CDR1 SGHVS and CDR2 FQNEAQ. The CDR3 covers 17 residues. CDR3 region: CASSLMLGHPFDTEAFF. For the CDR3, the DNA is TGTGCCAGCAGCTTAATGTTGGGACATCCCTTCGACACTGAAGCTTTCTTT.

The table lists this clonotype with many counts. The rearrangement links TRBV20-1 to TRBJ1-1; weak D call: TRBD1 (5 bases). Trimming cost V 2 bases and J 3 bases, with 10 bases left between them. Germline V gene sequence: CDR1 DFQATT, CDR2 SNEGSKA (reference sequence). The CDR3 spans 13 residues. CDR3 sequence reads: CSARQGGDTEAFF. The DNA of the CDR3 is TGCAGTGCTAGACAGGGTGGGGACACTGAAGCTTTCTTT.

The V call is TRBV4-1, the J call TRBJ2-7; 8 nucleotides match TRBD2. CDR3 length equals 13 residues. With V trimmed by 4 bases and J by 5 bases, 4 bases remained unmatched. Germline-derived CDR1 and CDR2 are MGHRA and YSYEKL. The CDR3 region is CASSPGLGDEQYF. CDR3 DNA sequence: TGCGCCAGCAGCCCGGGACTAGGGGACGAGCAGTACTTC.

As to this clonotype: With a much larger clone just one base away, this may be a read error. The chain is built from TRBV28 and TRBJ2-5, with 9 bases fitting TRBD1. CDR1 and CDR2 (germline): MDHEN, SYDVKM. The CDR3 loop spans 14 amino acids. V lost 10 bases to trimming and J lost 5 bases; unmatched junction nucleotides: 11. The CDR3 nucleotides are TGTGCCATCAGAACAGGGGGCGGGAAGGAGACCCAGTACTTC. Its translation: CAIRTGGGKETQYF. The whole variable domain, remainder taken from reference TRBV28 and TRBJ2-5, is DVKVTQSSRYLVKRTGEKVFLECVQDMDHENMFWYRQDPGLGLRLIYFSYDVKMKEKGDIPEGYSVSREKKERFSLILESASTNQTSMYLCAIRTGGGKETQYFGPGTRLLVL.

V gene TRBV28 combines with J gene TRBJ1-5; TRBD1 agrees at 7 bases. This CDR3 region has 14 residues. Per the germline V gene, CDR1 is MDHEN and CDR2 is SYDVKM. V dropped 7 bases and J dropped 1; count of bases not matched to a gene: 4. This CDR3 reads CASTSGQSNQPQHF. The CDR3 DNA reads TGTGCCAGCACCTCGGGACAGAGCAATCAGCCCCAGCATTTT.

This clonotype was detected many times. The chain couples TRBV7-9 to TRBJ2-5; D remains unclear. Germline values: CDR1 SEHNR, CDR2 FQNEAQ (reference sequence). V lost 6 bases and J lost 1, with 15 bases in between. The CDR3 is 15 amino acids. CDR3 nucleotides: TGTGCCAGCAGGTCAGCTGGAGAGGCCCAAGAGACCCAGTACTTC. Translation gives CASRSAGEAQETQYF.

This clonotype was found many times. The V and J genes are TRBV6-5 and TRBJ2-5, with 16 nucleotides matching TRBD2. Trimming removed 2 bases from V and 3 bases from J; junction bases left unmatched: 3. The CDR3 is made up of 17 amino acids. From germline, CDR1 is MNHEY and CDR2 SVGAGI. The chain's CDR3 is CASSYQGLAGGEETQYF. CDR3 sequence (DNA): TGTGCCAGCAGTTACCAGGGACTAGCGGGAGGGGAAGAGACCCAGTACTTC.

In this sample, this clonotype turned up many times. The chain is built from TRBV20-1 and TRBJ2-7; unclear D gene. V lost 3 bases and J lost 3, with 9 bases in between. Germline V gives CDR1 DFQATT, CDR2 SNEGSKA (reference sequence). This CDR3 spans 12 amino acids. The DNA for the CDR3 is TGCAGTGCTAGTGGCACCTACTACGAGCAGTACTTC. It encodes CSASGTYYEQYF.

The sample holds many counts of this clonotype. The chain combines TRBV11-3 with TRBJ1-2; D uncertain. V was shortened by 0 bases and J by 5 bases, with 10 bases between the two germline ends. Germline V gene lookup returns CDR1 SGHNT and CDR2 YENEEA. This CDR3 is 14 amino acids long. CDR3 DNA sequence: TGTGCCAGCAGCTTAGAAAAGGCAGTGTATGGCTACACCTTC. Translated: CASSLEKAVYGYTF.